Presented here are 5 T cell receptor beta chains from one specimen sequenced in a study of PD-L1 blockade in urothelial cancer. This table comes from immunoSEQ multiplex PCR, and its TCRdb copy is limited to in-frame clones, with some not included. The sample holds roughly 60,000 clones, about four fifths seen once. The sequencing used PBMCs, collected around atezolizumab (anti-PD-L1) treatment. These receptors were obtained from a man aged 65 to 79 with urothelial cancer.

The chain combines TRBV7-8 with TRBJ2-3; TRBD2 agrees at 11 bases. The CDR3 extends over 16 amino acids. V lost 0 bases and J lost 1; bases outside the gene matches: 0. Germline CDR1 reads SGHVS; CDR2 reads FQNEAQ. The CDR3 region has the DNA TGTGCCAGCAGCTTAGCTAGCGGGAGGGGCACAGATACGCAGTATTTT. It codes for CASSLASGRGTDTQYF.

This chain uses TRBV30 with TRBJ2-1; D perhaps matches TRBD2 (5 bases). Per the germline V gene, CDR1 is GTSNPN and CDR2 is SVGIG (reference sequence). Trimming pared 0 bases from V and 9 bases from J, leaving 6 bases between. This CDR3 contains 11 residues. The CDR3 here is CAWSVEGEQFF. DNA of the CDR3: TGTGCCTGGAGTGTAGAGGGTGAGCAGTTCTTC.

The V gene is TRBV11-3, the J gene TRBJ2-7; TRBD1 might be the D (7 bases). The CDR3 sequence is 16 residues long. V dropped 0 bases and J dropped 2 bases, with 14 bases sitting between them. In germline, CDR1 is SGHNT, CDR2 YENEEA. The CDR3 loop reads CASSLEVQGGTYEQYF. The CDR3, as DNA: TGTGCCAGCAGCTTAGAAGTCCAGGGGGGAACCTACGAGCAGTACTTC.

The chain has TRBV6-4 and TRBJ2-1; D unclear. V was shortened by 2 bases and J by 5 bases, with 19 bases between the two germline ends. The CDR3 consists of 17 residues. Per the germline V gene, CDR1 is MRHNA and CDR2 is SNTAGT. CDR3 amino acids: CASSDPWRVCRNNEQFF. In nucleotides, the CDR3 is TGTGCCAGCAGTGACCCCTGGAGAGTTTGCCGCAACAATGAGCAGTTCTTC.

The gene calls are TRBV19 and TRBJ2-7, with 8 bases identical to TRBD1. The V gene end was trimmed by 5 bases and the J gene end by 1 base; junction bases not matched to a gene: 4. The CDR3 spans 14 residues. Germline V gives CDR1 LNHDA, CDR2 SQIVND (reference sequence). As DNA, the CDR3 is TGTGCCAGTAGTCAGGGACAGGTTTCCTACGAGCAGTACTTC. It translates to CASSQGQVSYEQYF.